This T cell receptor beta chain was captured by sequencing in a study of shared clonotypes between healthy human individuals. All of the donors resided in Nashville, Tennessee, and each was a Caucasian adult. After removal of 5 bases from V and 5 bases from J, the junction contained 8 bases not matched to a gene. CDR3 length: 15 residues. The V gene's germline CDR1 is SEHNR and CDR2 FQNEAQ (reference sequence). Findings and limits, study-wide: Generally, naive subsets (rather than memory subsets) showed larger estimated richness. The generation probabilities recorded for non-shared clonotypes fell below those of clonotypes shared by all four donors.

In the original processing: Without quality scores, immunoSEQ junctional reads could not be filtered like full-length reads. Using immunoSEQ multiplex PCR, the repertoire was profiled, and TCRdb retains in-frame clones only, with some absent. V and J calls and clone size are copied from that table; D and trimming were computed from the DNA. Counted here are 1 million to 1.3 million clones, about 84% occurring once; the ten biggest clones make up 0.55% to 0.7%. Regarding this clone: Its antigen is as yet unknown.

The sample was memory CD4+ T cells from PBMCs. Subset in this sample: CD45RA-negative fraction. The rearrangement links TRBV7-9 to TRBJ1-1, with 10 bases that match TRBD1. The clonotype was recovered from a man between 18 and 35 years old in good health. Some clones in this sample may be carry-over from other donors' samples. CDR3: CASSQTGGGYTEAFF. DNA for the CDR3: TGTGCCAGCAGCCAGACAGGGGGCGGATATACTGAAGCTTTCTTT.